This TCR beta chain derives from a study of blood T cell repertoires in COVID-19. For the study at large: Sites across the United States, Italy and Spain contributed samples from acute and convalescent COVID-19.

Concerning this clone: A read error may produce the germline difference seen at one junction end.

Residents of about two dozen US areas, aged about 18 to 89 years, made up the participants. Categorization into cohorts depended on clinical history that participants reported. Two negative PCRs, clearance, or symptom resolution characterized the recovered Cohort 3 donors. Germline V CDR1 and CDR2: SGHDN, FVKESK. The CDR3 has 13 amino acids. Only in-frame clones appear in the TCRdb table, and some are missing; sequencing was by immunoSEQ multiplex PCR. The sample carries fewer than 200,000 clones, 84% recorded once. The rearrangement links TRBV14 to TRBJ1-2; D not resolved. The receptor was derived from a man aged 45-65 years who had recovered from COVID-19. Sequencing was carried out using PBMCs or T cells enriched from blood (not recorded which). The CDR3 sequence is CASSQDGPPLSYF. The DNA for the CDR3 is TGTGCCAGCAGCCAAGACGGTCCTCCATTATCTTACTTC.